This entry describes one T cell receptor beta chain. The clone's antigen remains unknown. Base qualities are not recorded, but no much larger clone differs from it by a single base. TCRbeta CDR3 regions were amplified from genomic DNA by means of the immunoSEQ Assay, a bias-controlled multiplex PCR. The authors processed their data as follows. Within the assay, amplification of reference gene primers was used to estimate how many nucleated cells each sample contained. To quantify the absolute abundance of each unique TCRbeta CDR3 rearrangement, sequence reads were collapsed and filtered. For each sample, productive Simpson clonality was calculated as the square root of Simpson's diversity index over productive rearrangements. In TCRdb, the immuneACCESS table is reduced to in-frame sequences with V and J assigned. These tables do not hold every clone; where another copy was compared, an unresolved V gene accounts for under half, and the others remain unexplained. V and J calls plus clone size are reproduced from that table; the DNA served to infer D and trimming. The sample table lists 81,000 or so clones, 92% of them with a count of one. Jointly, the top ten make up roughly 6.6% of the sample.

These data originate in a study of blood T cell repertoires in COVID-19 (TCRdb year 2020). Notes on the research overall: The collaborator samples originated in the United States, Italy and Spain and spanned the acute and convalescent phases of COVID-19. Nearly every sample came with metadata listing a de-identified subject ID, COVID-19 status, age in years and sex. The prospective study material was composed of cDNA or gDNA derived from T cells, B-cell-depleted T cells, or PBMCs. The repertoires were released in a freely available public database meant as a resource for research on the immune response to SARS-CoV-2. The samples were drawn from the first 160 participants of the ongoing ImmuneRACE study and from over 950 subjects provided by 6 global collaborators. Subjects who had been exposed to COVID-19, were actively infected with it, or had recovered from it provided the deeply sampled blood TCRbeta repertoires that made up the dataset. HLA class I and class II types, where available, came from metadata supplied by the sample provider rather than from assay-based typing. What the work shows at the level of the full study, not this receptor alone: The amount of clinical and demographic metadata varied by source and participant and was provided uncurated.

CDR1 SGDLS and CDR2 YYNGEE were looked up in the germline V gene. V is reduced by 0 bases and J by 0 bases, leaving a spacing of 8 bases between them. The CDR3 holds 15 amino acids from the cysteine to the phenylalanine. The kept DNA is CDR3 alone, 45 bases in frame from the first base. Whole blood was collected in K2EDTA tubes by collaborating institutions according to the institutions' own protocols. For TCRbeta analysis, collaborator samples were shipped as frozen whole blood, as isolated PBMCs, or as DNA extracted from either sample type. The chain employs TRBV9 and TRBJ2-3; possibly the D gene is TRBD1, per 6 matching bases. The sequenced material came from peripheral blood. The receptor was derived from a woman between 55 and 75 years old with active COVID-19. The sequence in DNA is TGTGCCAGCAGCGTAGGGACAGCGAGCACAGATACGCAGTATTTT. Its translation is CASSVGTASTDTQYF.